This TCR beta chain was captured by sequencing in a study of cytomegalovirus exposure and HLA in healthy donors. CDR1 is MNHEY, CDR2 SVGAGI, per germline. The trim removed 8 bases at V and 4 bases at J, leaving 10 bases unmatched. CDR3 size: 14 residues. Regarding the study as a whole: Several of the most significant clusters appeared, in a later analysis, to be linked to common viral pathogens. Specificity for CMV antigens was confirmed in vitro for a few of the CMV-associated chains. Later analysis suggested most CMV-associated TCR beta chains were HLA-restricted.

Primers: 60 Vbeta forward and 13 Jbeta reverse. Some clones are missing from TCRdb's copy, which holds only in-frame ones; the method was immunoSEQ multiplex PCR. The repertoire holds approximately 150,000 clones, with 70% to 85% as singletons. On this clone itself: Its antigen is currently unknown.

Sequenced: PBMCs. This receptor was taken from a man in his forties or fifties in good health and CMV-seronegative. The chain couples TRBV6-5 to TRBJ1-1; 7 bases map to TRBD1. The CDR3 DNA follows: TGTGCCAGCCAGAATCAGGGGGGAGGCACTGAAGCTTTCTTT. Its protein is CASQNQGGGTEAFF.